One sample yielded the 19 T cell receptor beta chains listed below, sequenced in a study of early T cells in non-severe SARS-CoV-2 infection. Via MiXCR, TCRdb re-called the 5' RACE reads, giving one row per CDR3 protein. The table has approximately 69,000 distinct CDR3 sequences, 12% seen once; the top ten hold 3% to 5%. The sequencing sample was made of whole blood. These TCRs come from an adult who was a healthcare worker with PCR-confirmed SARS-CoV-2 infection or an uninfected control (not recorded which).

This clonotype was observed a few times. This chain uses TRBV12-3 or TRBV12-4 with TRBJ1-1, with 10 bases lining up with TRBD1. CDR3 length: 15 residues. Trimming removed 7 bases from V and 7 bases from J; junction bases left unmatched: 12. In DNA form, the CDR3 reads TGTGCCAGCAAACTTGGCGACAGGGGGCTGGGTGAAGCTTTCTTT. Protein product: CASKLGDRGLGEAFF.

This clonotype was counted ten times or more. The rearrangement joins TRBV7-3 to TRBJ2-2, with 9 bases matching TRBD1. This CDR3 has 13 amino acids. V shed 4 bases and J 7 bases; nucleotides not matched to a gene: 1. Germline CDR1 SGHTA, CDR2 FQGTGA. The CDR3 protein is CASSYRGHGELFF. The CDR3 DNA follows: TGTGCCAGCAGCTACAGGGGGCACGGGGAGCTGTTTTTT.

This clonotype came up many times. The CDR3, as DNA: TGCGCCAGCACGCCTTCCGGGACAGGGGGCGGCTACACCTTC. Translated: CASTPSGTGGGYTF. J is TRBJ1-2 and V is TRBV5-1; 12 bases map to TRBD1. The germline gives CDR1 SGHRS, CDR2 YFSETQ. J gave up 8 bases and V 6 bases, and 8 bases lay outside the gene matches. The length of the CDR3 is 14 residues.

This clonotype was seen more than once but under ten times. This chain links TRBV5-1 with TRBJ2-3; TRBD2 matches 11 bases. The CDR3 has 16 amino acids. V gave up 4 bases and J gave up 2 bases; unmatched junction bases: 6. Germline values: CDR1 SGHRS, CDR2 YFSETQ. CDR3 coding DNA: TGCGCCAGCAGCCGTCCACTAGCGGGAGTCACAGATACGCAGTATTTT. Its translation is CASSRPLAGVTDTQYF.

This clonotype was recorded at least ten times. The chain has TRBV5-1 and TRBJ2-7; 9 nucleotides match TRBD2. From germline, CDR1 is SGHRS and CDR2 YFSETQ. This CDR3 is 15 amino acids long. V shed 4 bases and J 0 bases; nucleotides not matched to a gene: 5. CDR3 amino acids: CASSTSGLRSYEQYF. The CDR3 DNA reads TGCGCCAGCAGCACTAGCGGGCTGCGCTCCTACGAGCAGTACTTC.

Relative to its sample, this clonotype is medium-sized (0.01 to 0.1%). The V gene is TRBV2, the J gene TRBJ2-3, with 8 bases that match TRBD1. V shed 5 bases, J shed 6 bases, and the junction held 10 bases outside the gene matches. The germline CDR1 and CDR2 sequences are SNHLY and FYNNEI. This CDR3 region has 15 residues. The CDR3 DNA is TGTGCCAGCAGTCTGCAGGGGGCGAGGGGGGATACGCAGTATTTT. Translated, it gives CASSLQGARGDTQYF.

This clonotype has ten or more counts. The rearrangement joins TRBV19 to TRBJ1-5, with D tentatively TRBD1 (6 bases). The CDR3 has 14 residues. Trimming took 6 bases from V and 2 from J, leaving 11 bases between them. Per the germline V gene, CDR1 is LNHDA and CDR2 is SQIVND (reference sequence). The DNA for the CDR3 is TGTGCCAGTAGCCCTCGGACAGGCAATCAGCCCCAGCATTTT. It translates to CASSPRTGNQPQHF. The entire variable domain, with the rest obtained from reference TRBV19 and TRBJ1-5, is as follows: DGGITQSPKYLFRKEGQNVTLSCEQNLNHDAMYWYRQDPGQGLRLIYYSQIVNDFQKGDIAEGYSVSREKKESFPLTVTSAQKNPTAFYLCASSPRTGNQPQHFGDGTRLSIL.

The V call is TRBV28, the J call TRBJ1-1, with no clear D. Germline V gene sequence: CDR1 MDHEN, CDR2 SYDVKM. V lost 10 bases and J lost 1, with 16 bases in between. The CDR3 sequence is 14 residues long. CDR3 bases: TGTGCCACCCGCCGGGCCGGAGGGAACACTGAAGCTTTCTTT. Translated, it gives CATRRAGGNTEAFF.

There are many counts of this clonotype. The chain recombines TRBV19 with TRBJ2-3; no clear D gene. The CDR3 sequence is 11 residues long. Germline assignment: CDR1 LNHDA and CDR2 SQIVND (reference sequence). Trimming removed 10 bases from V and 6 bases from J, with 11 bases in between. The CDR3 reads CATSRWDTQYF. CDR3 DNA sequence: TGTGCCACGTCTCGCTGGGATACGCAGTATTTT.

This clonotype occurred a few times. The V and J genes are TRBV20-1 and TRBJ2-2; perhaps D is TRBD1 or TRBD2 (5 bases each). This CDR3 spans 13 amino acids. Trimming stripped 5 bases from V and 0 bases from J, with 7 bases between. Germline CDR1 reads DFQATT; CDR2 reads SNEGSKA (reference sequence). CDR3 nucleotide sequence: TGCAGTGCTCGGGGCGCGAACACCGGGGAGCTGTTTTTT. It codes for CSARGANTGELFF.

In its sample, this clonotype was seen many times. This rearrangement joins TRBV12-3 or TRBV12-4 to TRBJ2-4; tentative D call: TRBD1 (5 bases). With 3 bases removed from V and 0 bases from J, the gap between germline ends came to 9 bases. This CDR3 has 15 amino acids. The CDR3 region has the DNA TGTGCCAGCAGTTTGGGGCCTATAGCCAAAAACATTCAGTACTTC. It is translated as CASSLGPIAKNIQYF.

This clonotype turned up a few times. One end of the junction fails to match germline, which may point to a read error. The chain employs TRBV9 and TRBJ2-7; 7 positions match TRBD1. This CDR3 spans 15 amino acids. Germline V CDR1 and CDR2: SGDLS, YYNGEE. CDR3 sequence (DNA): TGTGTCAGCAGCGTAGGCGGCAGGGGGTCCTACGAGCAGTACTTC. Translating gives CVSSVGGRGSYEQYF.

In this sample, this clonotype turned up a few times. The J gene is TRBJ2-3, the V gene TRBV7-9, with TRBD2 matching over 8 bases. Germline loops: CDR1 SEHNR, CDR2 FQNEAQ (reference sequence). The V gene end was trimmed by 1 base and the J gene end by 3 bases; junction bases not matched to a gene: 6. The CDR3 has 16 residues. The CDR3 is CASSLGSGSLTDTQYF. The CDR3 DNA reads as TGTGCCAGCAGCTTAGGCAGCGGGAGCTTGACAGATACGCAGTATTTT.

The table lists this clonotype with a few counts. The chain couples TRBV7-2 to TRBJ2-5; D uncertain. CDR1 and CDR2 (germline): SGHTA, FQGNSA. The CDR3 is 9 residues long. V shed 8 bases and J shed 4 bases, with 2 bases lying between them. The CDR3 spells CASGETQYF. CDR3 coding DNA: TGTGCCAGCGGAGAGACCCAGTACTTC.

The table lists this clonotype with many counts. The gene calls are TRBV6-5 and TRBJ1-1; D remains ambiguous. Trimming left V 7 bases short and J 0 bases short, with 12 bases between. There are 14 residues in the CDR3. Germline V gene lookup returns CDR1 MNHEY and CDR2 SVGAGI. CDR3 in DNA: TGTGCCAGCACCCGACGGTACATGAACACTGAAGCTTTCTTT. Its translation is CASTRRYMNTEAFF.

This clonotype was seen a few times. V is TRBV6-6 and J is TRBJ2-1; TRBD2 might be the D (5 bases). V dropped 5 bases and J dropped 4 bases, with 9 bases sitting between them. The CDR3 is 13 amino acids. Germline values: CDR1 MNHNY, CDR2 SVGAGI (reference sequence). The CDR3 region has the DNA TGTGCCAGCAGTCCGGGATCTTACAATGAGCAGTTCTTC. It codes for CASSPGSYNEQFF.

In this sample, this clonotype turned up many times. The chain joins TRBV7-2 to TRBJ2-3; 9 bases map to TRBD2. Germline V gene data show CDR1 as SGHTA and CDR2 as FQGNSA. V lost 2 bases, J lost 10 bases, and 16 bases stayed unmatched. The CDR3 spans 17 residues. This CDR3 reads CASSLRAGGMQKVAQYF. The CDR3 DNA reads TGTGCCAGCAGCTTACGGGCGGGAGGGATGCAGAAAGTTGCGCAGTATTTT.

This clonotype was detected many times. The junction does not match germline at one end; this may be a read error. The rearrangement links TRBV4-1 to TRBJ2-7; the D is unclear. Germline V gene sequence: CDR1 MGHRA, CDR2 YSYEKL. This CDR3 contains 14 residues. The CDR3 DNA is TGCGCCAGCAGCCAAGGAGCAACCTCCCACGAGCAGTACTTC. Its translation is CASSQGATSHEQYF.

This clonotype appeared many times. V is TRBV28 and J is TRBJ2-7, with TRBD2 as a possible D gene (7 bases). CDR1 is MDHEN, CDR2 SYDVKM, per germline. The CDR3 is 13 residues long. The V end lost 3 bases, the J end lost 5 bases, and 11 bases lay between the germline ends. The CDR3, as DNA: TGTGCCAGCAGTTTCGGGGGGCGGAACGAGCAGTACTTC. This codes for CASSFGGRNEQYF.